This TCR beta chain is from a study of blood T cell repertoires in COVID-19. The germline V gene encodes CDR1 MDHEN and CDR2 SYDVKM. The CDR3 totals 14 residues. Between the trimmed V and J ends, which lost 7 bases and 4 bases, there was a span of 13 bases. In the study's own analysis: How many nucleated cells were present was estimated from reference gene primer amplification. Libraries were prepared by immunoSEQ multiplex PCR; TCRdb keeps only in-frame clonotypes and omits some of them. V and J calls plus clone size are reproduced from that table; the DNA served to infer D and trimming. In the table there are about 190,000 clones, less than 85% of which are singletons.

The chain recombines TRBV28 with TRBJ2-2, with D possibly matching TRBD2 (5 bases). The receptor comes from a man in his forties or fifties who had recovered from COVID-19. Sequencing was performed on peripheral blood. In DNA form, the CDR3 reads TGTGCCAGCACCCTTGGACTTTTCACCGGGGAGCTGTTTTTT. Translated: CASTLGLFTGELFF. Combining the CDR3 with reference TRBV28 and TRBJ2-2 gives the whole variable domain DVKVTQSSRYLVKRTGEKVFLECVQDMDHENMFWYRQDPGLGLRLIYFSYDVKMKEKGDIPEGYSVSREKKERFSLILESASTNQTSMYLCASTLGLFTGELFFGEGSRLTVL.